This T cell receptor beta chain was recorded in a study of blood T cell repertoires in COVID-19. In germline, CDR1 is SGHDN, CDR2 FVKESK. The CDR3 contains 15 residues. V was clipped by 2 bases and J by 0 bases, with 7 bases between them. Profiled with immunoSEQ multiplex PCR; TCRdb holds only in-frame clones, not every one. The sample shows approximately 280,000 clones, around 84% of them seen only once. Participants, roughly 18 to 100 years old, spanned approximately 26 US areas. Each participant's cohort was designated according to participant-reported clinical history. J is TRBJ1-4 and V is TRBV14; D gene unclear. The clonotype originates from a middle-aged man who had been exposed to COVID-19. The sample comprised PBMCs or T cells enriched from blood (not recorded which). CDR3 sequence (DNA): TGTGCCAGCAGCCAATTCCAGACAACTAATGAAAAACTGTTTTTT. Its protein product is CASSQFQTTNEKLFF. The whole variable domain, filled in from reference TRBV14 and TRBJ1-4, reads EAGVTQFPSHSVIEKGQTVTLRCDPISGHDNLYWYRRVMGKEIKFLLHFVKESKQDESGMPNNRFLAERTGGTYSTLKVQPAELEDSGVYFCASSQFQTTNEKLFFGSGTQLSVL.